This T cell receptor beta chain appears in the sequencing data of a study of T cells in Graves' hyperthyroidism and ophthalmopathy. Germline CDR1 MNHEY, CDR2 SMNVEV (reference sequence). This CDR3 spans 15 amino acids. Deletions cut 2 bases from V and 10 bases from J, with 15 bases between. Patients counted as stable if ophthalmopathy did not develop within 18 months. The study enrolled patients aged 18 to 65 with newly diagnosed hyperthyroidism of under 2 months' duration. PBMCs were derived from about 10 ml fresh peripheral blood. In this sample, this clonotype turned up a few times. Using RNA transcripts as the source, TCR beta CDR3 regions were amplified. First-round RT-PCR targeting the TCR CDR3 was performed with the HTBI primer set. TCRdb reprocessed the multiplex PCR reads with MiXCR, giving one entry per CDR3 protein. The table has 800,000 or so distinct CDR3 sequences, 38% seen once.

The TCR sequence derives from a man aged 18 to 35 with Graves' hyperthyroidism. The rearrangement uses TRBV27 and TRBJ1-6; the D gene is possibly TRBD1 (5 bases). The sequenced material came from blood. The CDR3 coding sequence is TGTGCCAGCAGTTTAATCGGCAGGGATCGGTCACCCCTCCACTTT. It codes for CASSLIGRDRSPLHF.